The 10 T cell receptor beta chains listed next were all sequenced from one sample in a study of T-cell reconstitution after alpha-beta-depleted transplantation in children. The library targeted TCRbeta and was prepared with unique molecular identifiers. TCRdb re-called the PCR reads through MiXCR, storing one row per CDR3 protein. Of about 460,000 distinct CDR3 sequences in the sample, 10% were seen once. The input for sequencing was PBMCs, taken before TCRalphabeta/CD19-depleted stem cell transplant. The receptors derive from a child aged 2-15 years with inherited bone marrow failure, due to receive a stem cell transplant.

In its sample, this clonotype was seen a few times. The chain recombines TRBV29-1 with TRBJ2-2; D uncertain. This CDR3 has 13 residues. CDR1 and CDR2 from the germline V gene are SQVTM and ANQGSEA. The V gene lost 0 bases and the J gene lost 4 bases, with 6 bases spanning the gap. The CDR3 is CSVEDITTGELFF. CDR3 bases: TGCAGCGTTGAAGATATCACCACCGGGGAGCTGTTTTTT.

The rearrangement joins TRBV20-1 to TRBJ2-2, with 7 bases lining up with TRBD2. In germline, CDR1 is DFQATT, CDR2 SNEGSKA (reference sequence). Losses at the gene ends were 3 bases for V and 5 bases for J; bases not matched to a gene: 12. This CDR3 has 16 amino acids. The DNA for the CDR3 is TGCAGTGCTAGTGAGCCCACGGGAGGCGTAACCGGGGAGCTGTTTTTT. Translating gives CSASEPTGGVTGELFF.

There are many counts of this clonotype. The gene calls are TRBV12-3 or TRBV12-4 and TRBJ2-7; 10 bases align to TRBD2. V shed 4 bases, J shed 2 bases, and the junction held 5 bases outside the gene matches. The CDR3 is made up of 15 amino acids. The CDR3, as DNA: TGTGCCAGCAGTTCCAGCGGGAGGGTCGCCTACGAGCAGTACTTC. It yields the protein CASSSSGRVAYEQYF.

Note on this clonotype: At one of its ends the junction is not consistent with the germline gene, which may arise from a read error. The V and J genes are TRBV12-3 or TRBV12-4 and TRBJ2-7, with D possibly being TRBD1 or TRBD2 (5 bases each). This CDR3 has 12 residues. CDR3 sequence (DNA): TGTGCCAGCAGCATCTATGGGGGTTCAGGGAACTTC. This translates into CASSIYGGSGNF.

With respect to this clonotype: A read error may be the cause here, since a much bigger clone is one base away. The chain employs TRBV20-1 and TRBJ1-2, with 9 bases lining up with TRBD1. CDR1 is DFQATT and CDR2 is SNEGSKA in the germline V gene (reference sequence). The CDR3 runs 13 residues. With 6 bases clipped from V and 9 bases from J, the junction kept 11 bases outside the gene matches. The CDR3 nucleotides read TGCAGTGCCGTCGTACAGGGGGCCCAACGCTACACCTTC. It is translated as CSAVVQGAQRYTF.

This clonotype was counted many times. The chain combines TRBV29-1 with TRBJ2-3, with TRBD2 matching 11 bases. The germline V gene has CDR1 SQVTM and CDR2 ANQGSEA. Trimming at V came to 4 bases and at J to 2 bases, leaving 8 bases not matched to a gene. CDR3 length equals 16 residues. The CDR3 coding sequence is TGCAGCGTTGTCGGCGGGACTAGCGGACCCACAGATACGCAGTATTTT. Protein sequence: CSVVGGTSGPTDTQYF.

This clonotype occurred many times. The V call is TRBV19, the J call TRBJ1-1, with 7 bases that match TRBD1. Germline V gene lookup returns CDR1 LNHDA and CDR2 SQIVND (reference sequence). The CDR3 contains 13 residues. J lost 5 bases, V lost 4 bases, and 4 bases had no gene match. The CDR3 loop reads CASSSTGETEAFF. DNA for the CDR3: TGTGCCAGTAGTAGCACAGGGGAGACTGAAGCTTTCTTT.

The table lists this clonotype with many counts. In DNA, the CDR3 is TGTGCCAGCAGTTTCGACATTGGGGTTTGGGGGAGGGAGCAGTTCTTC. This gives the protein CASSFDIGVWGREQFF. V and J are TRBV27 and TRBJ2-1; possibly TRBD2 for D (6 bases). The CDR3 contains 16 residues. Between the trimmed V and J ends, which lost 3 bases and 10 bases, there was a span of 22 bases. Germline lookup yields CDR1 MNHEY and CDR2 SMNVEV (reference sequence).

This clonotype was seen many times. The rearrangement joins TRBV4-1 to TRBJ2-1; D is ambiguous. The germline gives CDR1 MGHRA, CDR2 YSYEKL. V shed 0 bases and J shed 0 bases, with 9 bases lying between them. The CDR3 spans 16 residues. The CDR3 reads CASSQERRLSYNEQFF. The CDR3 coding sequence is TGCGCCAGCAGCCAAGAGCGCAGGCTCTCCTACAATGAGCAGTTCTTC.

This clonotype was seen repeatedly, ten times or more. The chain uses TRBV6-2 or TRBV6-3 and TRBJ2-2; no firm D call. Germline V gene data show CDR1 as MNHEY and CDR2 as SVGEGT. The CDR3 is 16 amino acids. V gave up 0 bases and J gave up 3 bases, with 11 bases separating them. The CDR3 loop is CASSYSMATYTGELFF. The DNA of the CDR3 is TGTGCCAGCAGTTACTCGATGGCAACCTACACCGGGGAGCTGTTTTTT.